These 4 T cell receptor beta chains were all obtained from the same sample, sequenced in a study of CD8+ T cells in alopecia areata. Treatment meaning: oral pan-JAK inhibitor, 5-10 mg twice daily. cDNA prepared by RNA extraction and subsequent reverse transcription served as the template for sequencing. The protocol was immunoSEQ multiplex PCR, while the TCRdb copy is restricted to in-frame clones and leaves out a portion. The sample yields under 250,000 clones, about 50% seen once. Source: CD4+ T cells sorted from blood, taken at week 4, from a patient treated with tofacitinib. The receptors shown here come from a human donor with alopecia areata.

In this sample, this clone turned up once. The DNA for the CDR3 is TGCAGCGTTGGACCAGGGCCAGCAACCTACGAGCAGTACTTC. Residues: CSVGPGPATYEQYF. The V and J genes are TRBV29-1 and TRBJ2-7; possible D gene TRBD1, 5 bases. CDR1 is SQVTM and CDR2 is ANQGSEA in the germline V gene. This CDR3 is 14 amino acids long. The ends were cut back, 4 bases at V and 2 bases at J, with 15 bases in the middle.

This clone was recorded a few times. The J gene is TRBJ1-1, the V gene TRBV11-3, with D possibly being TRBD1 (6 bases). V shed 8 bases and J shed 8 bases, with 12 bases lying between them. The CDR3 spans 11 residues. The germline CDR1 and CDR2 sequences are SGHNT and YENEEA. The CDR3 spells CASGQGWEAFF. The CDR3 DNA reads TGTGCCAGCGGGCAGGGGTGGGAAGCTTTCTTT.

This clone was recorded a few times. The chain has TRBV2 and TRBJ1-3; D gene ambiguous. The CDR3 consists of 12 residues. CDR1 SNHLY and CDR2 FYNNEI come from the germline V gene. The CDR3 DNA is TGTGCGACGGCGGGAACTGGAAACACCATATATTTT. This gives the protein CATAGTGNTIYF.

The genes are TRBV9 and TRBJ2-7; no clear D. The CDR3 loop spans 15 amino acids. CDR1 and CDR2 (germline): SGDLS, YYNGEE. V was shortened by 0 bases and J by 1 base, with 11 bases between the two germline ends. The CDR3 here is CASSVAPSRSYEQYF. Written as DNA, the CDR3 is TGTGCCAGCAGCGTAGCTCCAAGCAGATCCTACGAGCAGTACTTC.